The entry that follows covers one TCR beta chain sequence. There is no known antigen for this receptor. Within one base of it there is no much larger clone, and no base qualities were kept. According to the study, the label for this sample's time point signals: baseline before first vaccination. Vaccinee samples came from UK trials COV001 and COV002, including a single-blind randomized controlled phase 2/3 trial of AZD1222 (ChAdOx1 nCoV-19) in healthy adults. For TCRbeta chain sequencing, PBMC samples were collected from trial participants at day 0 and at day 28 after the second dose. The cysteine opens and the phenylalanine closes a CDR3 of 13 amino acids. Only the CDR3 part of the read is kept: 39 bases, read in frame from the first base. CDR1 and CDR2, looked up from the germline V gene, are KGHDR and SFDVKD. V loses 6 bases, J loses 5 bases, and the germline ends lie 9 bases apart. The CDR3 regions of human TCRbeta chains were analyzed by immunosequencing. Per the original workflow: TCRs in the repertoires were compared against a reference library of SARS-CoV-2-specific TCRs that had been generated with the MIRA antigen-specificity platform. Breadth meant the fraction of unique TCRs that were SARS-CoV-2-associated, whereas depth meant the fraction of total T cells that were SARS-CoV-2-associated. Each spike-specific TCR was assigned to its reactive spike region and to a CD4 or CD8 class using the MIRA data. Log10-transformed breadth and depth values were compared by one-way ANOVA with Sidak's multiple comparisons tests. In its TCRdb copy, this immuneACCESS table keeps in-frame sequences only and misses some clones. Where compared with another copy, unresolved V genes explain less than half of these, and the others have no known cause. From that table come the V and J calls and clone size; the DNA was used to work out D and trimming. The sample includes more than 90,000 clones, with 80% to 85% observed a single time. Clones ranked in the top ten supply roughly 10% of the sample.

This specimen belongs to a study of T cell responses to AZD1222 COVID-19 vaccine (TCRdb year 2021). Looking at the study overall: Because spike-specific TCR depth and breadth did not differ between the two schedules, AZD1222 recipients who got a second dose at roughly 4 weeks were pooled with those who got a second dose at roughly 12 weeks. TCR sequencing was performed for over 230 trial participants, of whom 207 were given two doses of AZD1222 and approximately 25 were given two doses of MenACWY control vaccine. Trial participants were enrolled into age subgroups of 18-55, 56-69 and 70-plus years, which contained around 140, 26 and 57 TCR-sequenced participants, respectively.

General conclusions and limits of the study: Vaccine-associated CD4 TCRs spanned the whole spike protein, with dominant responses in regions 160-218 and 743-854. In the small 56-69-year group, the increase in depth fell short of significance, most likely because of low power. Conclusions about previously exposed vaccinees are limited because only six or seven AZD1222 recipients were SARS-CoV-2 seropositive at baseline. After two AZD1222 doses, both the breadth and the depth of spike-specific TCRs were significantly higher than at day 0 and than in MenACWY recipients. Most participants were white British and females outnumbered males, and the authors suggested that clonal diversity may have been underestimated. Because no day 14 peak-response samples were available, repertoires were characterized only after the peak T cell response. Epitopes outside the regions mutated in the B.1.351 and B.1.1.7 variants were reportedly recognized by nearly half of the unique spike-specific TCRs.

Sequencing used peripheral blood, obtained on day 0 of AZD1222 vaccination. The chain is assembled from TRBV24-1 and TRBJ1-4; no D gene call is confident. The source is an adult in good health. In nucleotides, the sequence is TGTGCCACCAGTCGGCAGGCAAATGAAAAACTGTTTTTT. It translates to CATSRQANEKLFF.